These 12 T cell receptor beta chains were all obtained from the same sample, sequenced in a study of shared clonotypes between healthy human individuals. CD45RO-negative cells were positively selected for CCR7, leaving out terminally differentiated effector memory CD45RA+ cells. Assay used: immunoSEQ multiplex PCR; TCRdb lists only in-frame clones, some missing. The sample shows some 2.1 million clones, about 93% of them seen only once. The specimen sequenced was naive CD8+ T cells from PBMCs. The receptors were gathered from a man between 18 and 35 years old in good health. Some clones in this sample may be carry-over from other donors' samples.

This clone was counted a single time. The chain carries TRBV7-9 and TRBJ2-3; TRBD1 is a possible D gene (6 bases). The V gene's germline CDR1 is SEHNR and CDR2 FQNEAQ (reference sequence). V lost 4 bases, J lost 6 bases, and 11 bases lay in between. The CDR3 is made up of 13 amino acids. CDR3 region: CASSSGTFDTQYF. In DNA, the CDR3 is TGTGCCAGCAGCTCCGGGACATTTGATACGCAGTATTTT.

This chain links TRBV7-9 with TRBJ1-2; D call uncertain. V shed 7 bases and J shed 2 bases, with 5 bases lying between them. This CDR3 comprises 11 residues. The V gene's germline CDR1 is SEHNR and CDR2 FQNEAQ (reference sequence). This CDR3 reads CASTQNYGYTF. The CDR3 bases are TGTGCCAGCACACAGAACTATGGCTACACCTTC.

The V call is TRBV11-2, the J call TRBJ1-4; a weak D match, TRBD1 (5 bases). The V end was cut by 2 bases, the J end by 3 bases, with 13 bases between. This CDR3 spans 16 amino acids. The germline CDR1 and CDR2 sequences are SGHAT and FQNNGV. Written as DNA, the CDR3 is TGTGCCAGCAGCTTAACCGGAGGGGACTCTAATGAAAAACTGTTTTTT. Translating gives CASSLTGGDSNEKLFF.

The chain is built from TRBV27 and TRBJ1-5, with unresolved D. V lost 0 bases, J lost 0 bases, and 9 bases lay in between. Germline V gives CDR1 MNHEY, CDR2 SMNVEV (reference sequence). The CDR3 covers 16 residues. The chain's CDR3 is CASSLSFGDSNQPQHF. In DNA, the CDR3 is TGTGCCAGCAGTTTATCGTTCGGGGATAGCAATCAGCCCCAGCATTTT.

This clone has just one count. Other DNA sequences in the sample encode the same CDR3. The chain links TRBV29-1 to TRBJ2-6; a possible D gene is TRBD1 (6 bases). Germline V gene lookup returns CDR1 SQVTM and CDR2 ANQGSEA. The CDR3 has 17 residues. Trimming left V 4 bases short and J 1 base short, with 17 bases between. The CDR3 nucleotides read TGCAGCGTTGTAGGGGGACCTATTTCTTCTGGGGCCAACGTCCTGACTTTC. Translating gives CSVVGGPISSGANVLTF. The complete variable domain, with remaining parts taken from reference TRBV29-1 and TRBJ2-6, reads SAVISQKPSRDICQRGTSLTIQCQVDSQVTMMFWYRQQPGQSLTLIATANQGSEATYESGFVIDKFPISRPNLTFSTLTVSNMSPEDSSIYLCSVVGGPISSGANVLTFGAGSRLTVL.

This chain uses TRBV7-3 with TRBJ2-2, with TRBD2 matching 11 bases. The V segment lost 5 bases and the J segment 3 bases; nucleotides outside the gene matches: 5. Germline-derived CDR1 and CDR2 are SGHTA and FQGTGA. The CDR3 length is 16 residues. For the CDR3, the DNA is TGTGCCAGCAGCAGGGGACTAGCGGAGGACACCGGGGAGCTGTTTTTT. Its protein product is CASSRGLAEDTGELFF.

The chain joins TRBV29-1 to TRBJ2-5; 12 positions match TRBD1. The CDR3 sequence is 15 residues long. From germline, CDR1 is SQVTM and CDR2 ANQGSEA. V gave up 3 bases and J gave up 6 bases; unmatched junction bases: 8. The CDR3 protein is CSVEGQGALWKTQYF. The CDR3 bases are TGCAGCGTTGAGGGACAGGGGGCATTGTGGAAGACCCAGTACTTC.

This chain links TRBV29-1 with TRBJ2-7, with 8 bases fitting TRBD1. The trim removed 0 bases at V and 6 bases at J, leaving 4 bases unmatched. This CDR3 has 13 amino acids. The V gene's germline CDR1 is SQVTM and CDR2 ANQGSEA. The CDR3 DNA sequence: TGCAGCGTTGAAGAGGGACAGGTAGGCGAGCAGTACTTC. Translated, it gives CSVEEGQVGEQYF.

V is TRBV6-5 and J is TRBJ2-5, with 8 bases that match TRBD1. J was trimmed by 2 bases and V by 3 bases; bases with no gene match: 2. The CDR3 extends over 14 amino acids. From germline, CDR1 is MNHEY and CDR2 SVGAGI. The CDR3 loop is CASSYQGAQETQYF. The CDR3 DNA follows: TGTGCCAGCAGTTATCAGGGGGCTCAAGAGACCCAGTACTTC.

In the case of this clone: Other DNA sequences in this sample translate to the same CDR3. V usage is TRBV27 and J usage is TRBJ1-5; 7 bases line up with TRBD1. The J segment lost 6 bases and the V segment lost 3 bases, leaving 5 bases of the junction unmatched. The germline gives CDR1 MNHEY, CDR2 SMNVEV (reference sequence). This CDR3 contains 14 residues. The CDR3 nucleotides are TGTGCCAGCAGTTTGCGGGACAGTGGTCAGCCCCAGCATTTT. Protein: CASSLRDSGQPQHF.

This chain uses TRBV4-3 with TRBJ1-1; weak D call: TRBD1 (6 bases). The germline gives CDR1 LGHNA, CDR2 YSLEER. Trimming removed 4 bases from V and 3 bases from J, with 12 bases in between. This CDR3 is built from 14 residues. For the CDR3, the DNA is TGCGCCAGCAGCCCAGAGGAGGGGGACACTGAAGCTTTCTTT. Its translation: CASSPEEGDTEAFF.

DNA for the CDR3: TGTGCCAGCAGCTTAGGTACAGGGGGCACTGGGGCCAACGTCCTGACTTTC. Its protein product is CASSLGTGGTGANVLTF. V usage is TRBV5-6 and J usage is TRBJ2-6; 9 bases line up with TRBD1. The J segment lost 2 bases and the V segment lost 2 bases, leaving 5 bases of the junction unmatched. Per germline, CDR1 SGHDT and CDR2 YYEEEE. The CDR3 contains 17 residues.